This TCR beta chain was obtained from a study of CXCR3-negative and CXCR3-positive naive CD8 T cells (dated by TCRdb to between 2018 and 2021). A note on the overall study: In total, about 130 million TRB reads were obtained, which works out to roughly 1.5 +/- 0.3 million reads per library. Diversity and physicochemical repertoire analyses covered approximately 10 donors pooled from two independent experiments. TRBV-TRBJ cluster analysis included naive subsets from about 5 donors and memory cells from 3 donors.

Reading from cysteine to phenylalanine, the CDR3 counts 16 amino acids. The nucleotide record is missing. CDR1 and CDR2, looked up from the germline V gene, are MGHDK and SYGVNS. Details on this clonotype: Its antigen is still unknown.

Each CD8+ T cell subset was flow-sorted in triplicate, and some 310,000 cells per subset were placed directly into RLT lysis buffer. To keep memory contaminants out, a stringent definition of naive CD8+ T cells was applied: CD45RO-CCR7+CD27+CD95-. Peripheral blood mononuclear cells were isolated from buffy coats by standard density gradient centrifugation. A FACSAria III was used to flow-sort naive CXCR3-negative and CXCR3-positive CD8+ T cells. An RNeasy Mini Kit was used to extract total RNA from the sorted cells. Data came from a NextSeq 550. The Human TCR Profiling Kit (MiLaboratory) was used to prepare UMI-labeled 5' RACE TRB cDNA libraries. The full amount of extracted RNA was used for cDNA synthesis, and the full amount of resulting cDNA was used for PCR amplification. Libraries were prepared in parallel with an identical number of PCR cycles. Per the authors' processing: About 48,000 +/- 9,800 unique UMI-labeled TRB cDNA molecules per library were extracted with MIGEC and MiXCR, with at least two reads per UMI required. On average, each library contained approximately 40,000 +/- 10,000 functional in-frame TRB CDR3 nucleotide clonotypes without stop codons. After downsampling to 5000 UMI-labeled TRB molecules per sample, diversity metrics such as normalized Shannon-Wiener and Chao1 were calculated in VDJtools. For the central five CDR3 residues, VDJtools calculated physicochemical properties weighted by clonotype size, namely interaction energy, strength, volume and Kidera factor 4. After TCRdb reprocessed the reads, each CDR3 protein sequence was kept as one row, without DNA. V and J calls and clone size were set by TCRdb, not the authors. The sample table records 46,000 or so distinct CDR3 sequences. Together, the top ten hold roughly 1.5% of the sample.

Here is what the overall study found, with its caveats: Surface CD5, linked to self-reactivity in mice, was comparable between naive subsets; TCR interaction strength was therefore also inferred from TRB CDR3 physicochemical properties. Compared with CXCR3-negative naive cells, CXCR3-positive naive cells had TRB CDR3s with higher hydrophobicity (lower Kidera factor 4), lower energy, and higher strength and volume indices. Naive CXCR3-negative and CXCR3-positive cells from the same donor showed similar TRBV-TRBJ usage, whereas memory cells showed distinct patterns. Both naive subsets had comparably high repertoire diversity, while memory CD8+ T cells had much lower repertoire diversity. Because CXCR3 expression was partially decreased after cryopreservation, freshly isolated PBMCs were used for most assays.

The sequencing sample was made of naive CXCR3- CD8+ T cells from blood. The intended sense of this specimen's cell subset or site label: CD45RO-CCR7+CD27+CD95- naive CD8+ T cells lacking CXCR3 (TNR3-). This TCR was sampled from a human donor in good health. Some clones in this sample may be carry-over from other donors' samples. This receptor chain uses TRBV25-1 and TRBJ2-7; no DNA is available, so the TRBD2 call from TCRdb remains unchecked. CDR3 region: CASSEYFIGSVGEQYF.